A selection of T cell receptor beta chains follows, all from one sample in a study of EBV T-cell therapy then PD-1 blockade in nasopharyngeal carcinoma. Libraries were prepared by immunoSEQ multiplex PCR; TCRdb keeps only in-frame clonotypes and omits some of them. The table shows 15,000 or so clones, with 84% occurring only once. Antigens of these TCRs are unknown. The material was CD8+ T cells from blood, obtained around day 100 from a patient whose treatment included autologous EBV-specific T cells and nivolumab. The receptors here all came from a middle-aged man with nasopharyngeal carcinoma. The CDR3 runs from the conserved cysteine through the conserved F or W. A D gene is named only where the DNA matches it firmly. Only some rows state a clone size, as once, few, many or a class for expanded clones.

TRBV7-9	NA	NA	TRBJ2-5	CASSPISGTETQYF	TGTGCCAGCAGCCCCATATCAGGGACGGAGACCCAGTACTTC
TRBV6-4	TRBD1	NA	TRBJ2-3	CASSDLGQGTDTQYF	TGTGCCAGCAGTGACTTAGGACAGGGCACAGATACGCAGTATTTT
TRBV5-1	TRBD1	NA	TRBJ1-6	CASSLWGRGRGNSPLHF	TGCGCCAGCAGCTTGTGGGGTAGGGGGCGAGGTAATTCACCCCTCCACTTT
TRBV7-9	NA	NA	TRBJ2-7	CASSFTGEQYF	TGTGCCAGCAGCTTTACGGGAGAGCAGTACTTC
TRBV6-2/TRBV6-3	NA	NA	TRBJ2-3	CASNPRGREADTQYF	TGTGCCAGCAACCCCAGGGGCAGAGAAGCAGATACGCAGTATTTT
TRBV4-2	TRBD2	NA	TRBJ2-2	CASSQRRPPGLAGGELFF	TGTGCCAGCAGCCAGCGGCGACCACCGGGACTAGCGGGTGGGGAGCTGTTTTTT
TRBV27	TRBD1	NA	TRBJ2-1	CASTLGTGSYNEQFF	TGTGCCAGCACCCTCGGGACAGGGAGCTACAATGAGCAGTTCTTC
TRBV6-1	TRBD2	NA	TRBJ2-7	CASSEASGGVYEQYF	TGTGCCAGCAGTGAAGCTAGCGGGGGGGTCTACGAGCAGTACTTC
TRBV25-1	NA	NA	TRBJ2-3	CASSQRDPGYNTQYF	TGTGCCAGCAGCCAGAGAGATCCAGGGTATAATACGCAGTATTTT
TRBV4-3	NA	NA	TRBJ2-2	CASSQRWRAELNTGELFF	TGCGCCAGCAGCCAACGGTGGAGGGCCGAGTTGAACACCGGGGAGCTGTTTTTT
TRBV6-5	NA	NA	TRBJ1-3	CASSYSASSGNTIYF	TGTGCCAGCAGTTACTCGGCAAGCTCTGGAAACACCATATATTTT
TRBV24-1	NA	NA	TRBJ2-3	CATSVGRSTDTQYF	TGTGCCACCAGTGTGGGAAGAAGCACAGATACGCAGTATTTT
TRBV28	NA	NA	TRBJ2-3	CASSTTDTQYF	TGTGCCAGCAGTACGACAGATACGCAGTATTTT
TRBV9	NA	NA	TRBJ2-7	CASSPTGYEQYF	TGTGCCAGCAGCCCGACGGGCTACGAGCAGTACTTC
TRBV27	NA	NA	TRBJ2-2	CASTTGARTGELFF	TGTGCCAGCACTACCGGGGCCCGCACCGGGGAGCTGTTTTTT
TRBV6-5	TRBD1	NA	TRBJ1-2	CASSYQTGGGDGYTF	TGTGCCAGCAGTTACCAAACAGGGGGCGGGGATGGCTACACCTTC
TRBV5-1	NA	NA	TRBJ1-5	CASSSGAYNQPQHF	TGCGCCAGCAGCTCGGGAGCCTACAATCAGCCCCAGCATTTT
TRBV7-3	TRBD1	NA	TRBJ2-1	CASSFGQGFYEQFF	TGTGCCAGCAGCTTCGGACAGGGGTTCTATGAGCAGTTCTTC
TRBV11-3	NA	NA	TRBJ2-1	CASSLEGPGASYNEQFF	TGTGCCAGCAGCTTAGAAGGCCCGGGGGCCTCCTACAATGAGCAGTTCTTC
TRBV28	NA	once	TRBJ2-3	CASSFGAGVADTQYF	TGTGCCAGCAGTTTTGGGGCAGGGGTGGCAGATACGCAGTATTTT
TRBV7-9	TRBD2	few	TRBJ2-7	CASSPAYLGAGNYEQYF	TGTGCCAGCAGCCCGGCTTACCTTGGAGCGGGGAACTACGAGCAGTACTTC
TRBV11-3	TRBD1	NA	TRBJ1-1	CASSSPGQGEAFF	TGTGCCAGCAGCTCGCCGGGACAGGGTGAAGCTTTCTTT
TRBV9	NA	NA	TRBJ1-1	CASYGVTGAMNTEAFF	TGTGCCAGCTACGGGGTCACCGGGGCTATGAACACTGAAGCTTTCTTT
TRBV7-9	TRBD2	NA	TRBJ2-7	CASSGLAWGRSYEQYF	TGTGCCAGCAGCGGACTAGCATGGGGTCGCTCCTACGAGCAGTACTTC
TRBV27	NA	NA	TRBJ2-3	CASTPASSTDTQYF	TGTGCCAGCACCCCCGCGTCTAGCACAGATACGCAGTATTTT
TRBV13	TRBD2	NA	TRBJ2-3	CASSLTSGGSTDTQYF	TGTGCCAGCAGCCTAACTAGCGGGGGCAGCACAGATACGCAGTATTTT
TRBV15	TRBD1	once	TRBJ1-5	CATSSGQGASNQPQHF	TGTGCCACCAGCAGTGGACAGGGGGCTAGCAATCAGCCCCAGCATTTT
TRBV15	NA	NA	TRBJ1-1	CATTSLGYSNAFF	TGTGCCACCACCTCGCTTGGGTATAGTAACGCTTTCTTT
TRBV6-6	TRBD1	NA	TRBJ2-7	CASSYSDRAYEQYF	TGTGCCAGCAGTTACTCGGACAGGGCCTACGAGCAGTACTTC
TRBV27	NA	NA	TRBJ2-5	CASSLGGREETQYF	TGTGCCAGCAGTTTAGGGGGCAGGGAAGAGACCCAGTACTTC
TRBV4-2	NA	NA	TRBJ2-3	CASSQDSGAGTDTQYF	TGTGCCAGCAGCCAAGATTCGGGGGCCGGCACAGATACGCAGTATTTT
TRBV7-9	TRBD2	NA	TRBJ2-3	CASSLDGGLVAQYF	TGTGCCAGCAGCTTAGATGGGGGACTAGTCGCGCAGTATTTT
TRBV11-2	NA	NA	TRBJ2-7	CASSFINEQYF	TGTGCCAGCAGCTTTATCAACGAGCAGTACTTC
TRBV6-5	NA	NA	TRBJ2-2	CASLRTEAGELFF	TGTGCCAGCCTTCGGACGGAGGCCGGGGAGCTGTTTTTT
TRBV13	NA	NA	TRBJ2-3	CASSLGGADTQYF	TGTGCCAGCAGCTTAGGCGGGGCAGATACGCAGTATTTT
TRBV9	TRBD1	NA	TRBJ2-1	CASSVEGQGRATYNEQFF	TGTGCCAGCAGCGTAGAGGGACAGGGGCGAGCAACCTACAATGAGCAGTTCTTC
TRBV6-4	TRBD1	NA	TRBJ2-1	CASSGSTGGNEQFF	TGTGCCAGCAGTGGGTCAACAGGGGGCAATGAGCAGTTCTTC
TRBV27	NA	NA	TRBJ2-5	CASSLRPPDSHQETQYF	TGTGCCAGCAGTTTACGACCTCCAGACAGCCACCAAGAGACCCAGTACTTC
TRBV25-1	NA	once	TRBJ2-1	CASSESGVPYNEQFF	TGTGCCAGCAGTGAAAGTGGGGTACCTTACAATGAGCAGTTCTTC
TRBV7-9	TRBD1	medium-sized	TRBJ1-6	CASSPLGDSQKTLHF	TGTGCCAGCAGCCCCCTGGGGGACAGCCAGAAAACCCTCCACTTT
TRBV7-6	NA	NA	TRBJ2-7	CASSYGWKLSSYEQYF	TGTGCCAGCAGCTACGGTTGGAAGTTGAGCTCCTACGAGCAGTACTTC
TRBV6-2/TRBV6-3	NA	NA	TRBJ2-5	CASSYVETQYF	TGTGCCAGCAGTTATGTAGAGACCCAGTACTTC
TRBV6-1	TRBD1	NA	TRBJ2-5	CASSELGGTGRETQYF	TGTGCCAGCAGTGAATTAGGTGGGACAGGGCGCGAGACCCAGTACTTC
TRBV7-2	TRBD2	NA	TRBJ2-3	CASSLRLAGLPDTQYF	TGTGCCAGCAGCTTACGCCTAGCGGGCCTACCAGATACGCAGTATTTT
TRBV28	NA	NA	TRBJ1-6	CASSLYQGNSPLHF	TGTGCCAGCAGTTTATACCAGGGGAATTCACCCCTCCACTTT
TRBV27	NA	once	TRBJ2-2	CASSLSTQQGYTGELFF	TGTGCCAGCAGTTTATCGACCCAACAGGGTTACACCGGGGAGCTGTTTTTT